This T cell receptor beta chain was profiled in a study of control samples from healthy donors and cancer patients. This CDR3 spans 16 amino acids. Germline V lookup: CDR1 SGHTA, CDR2 FQGTGA. The V gene end was trimmed by 2 bases and the J gene end by 4 bases; junction bases not matched to a gene: 5. Sequencing was performed with immunoSEQ multiplex PCR; in TCRdb, only in-frame clones are kept and a portion is missing. The sample gives 89,000 or so clones, around 87% of which show up once; 15% to 25% is in the top ten. The receptor was isolated from a man between 50 and 59 years old in good health. Input material: blood. The chain joins TRBV7-3 to TRBJ2-3; the match to TRBD2 covers 11 bases. The CDR3 protein is CASSLGSGGASDTQYF. The CDR3 DNA follows: TGTGCCAGCAGCTTAGGTAGCGGGGGGGCCTCAGATACGCAGTATTTT.